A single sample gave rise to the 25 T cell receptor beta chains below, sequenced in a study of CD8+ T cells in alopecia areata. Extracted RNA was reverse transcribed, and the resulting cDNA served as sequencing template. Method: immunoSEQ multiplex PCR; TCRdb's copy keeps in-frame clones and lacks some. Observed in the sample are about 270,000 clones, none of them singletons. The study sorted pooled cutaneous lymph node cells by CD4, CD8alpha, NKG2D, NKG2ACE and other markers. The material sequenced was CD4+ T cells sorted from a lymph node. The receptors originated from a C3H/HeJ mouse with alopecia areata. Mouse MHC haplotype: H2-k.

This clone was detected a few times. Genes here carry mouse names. CDR3 sequence: CAWSLGQKNTLYF. The DNA read from the CDR3 is TGTGCCTGGAGTCTAGGACAGAAAAAC. The chain uses TRBV31 and TRBJ2-4; a possible D gene is TRBD1 (6 bases). The CDR3 extends 4 residues past the end of the read, so its final part is completed from the germline J gene. This CDR3 spans 13 amino acids. CDR1 and CDR2 (germline): GKSSPN, SITVG.

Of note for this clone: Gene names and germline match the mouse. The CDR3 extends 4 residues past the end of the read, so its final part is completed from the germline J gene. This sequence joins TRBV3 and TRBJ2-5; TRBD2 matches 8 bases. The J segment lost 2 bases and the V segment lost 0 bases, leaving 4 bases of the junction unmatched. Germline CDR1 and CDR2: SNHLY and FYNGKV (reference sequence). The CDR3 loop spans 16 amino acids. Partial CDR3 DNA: TGTGCCAGCAGCTTAGCCCTGGGGGGTGTCCAAGAC. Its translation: CASSLALGGVQD. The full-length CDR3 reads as CASSLALGGVQDTQYF.

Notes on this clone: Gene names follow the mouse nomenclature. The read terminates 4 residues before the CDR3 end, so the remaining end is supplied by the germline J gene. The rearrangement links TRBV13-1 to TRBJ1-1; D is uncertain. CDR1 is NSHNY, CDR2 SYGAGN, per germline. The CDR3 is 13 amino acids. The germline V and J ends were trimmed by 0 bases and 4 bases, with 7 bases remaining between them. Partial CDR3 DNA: TGTGCCAGCAGTGATGCACAGCCCACA. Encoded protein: CASSDAQPT. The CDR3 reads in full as CASSDAQPTEVFF.

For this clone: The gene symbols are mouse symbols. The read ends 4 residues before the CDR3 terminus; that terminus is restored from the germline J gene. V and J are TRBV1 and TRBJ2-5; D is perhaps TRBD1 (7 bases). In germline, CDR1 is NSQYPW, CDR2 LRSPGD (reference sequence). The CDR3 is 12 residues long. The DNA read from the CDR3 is TGCACCTGCAGTAGGGGGCGTGAC. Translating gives CTCSRGRD. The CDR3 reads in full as CTCSRGRDTQYF.

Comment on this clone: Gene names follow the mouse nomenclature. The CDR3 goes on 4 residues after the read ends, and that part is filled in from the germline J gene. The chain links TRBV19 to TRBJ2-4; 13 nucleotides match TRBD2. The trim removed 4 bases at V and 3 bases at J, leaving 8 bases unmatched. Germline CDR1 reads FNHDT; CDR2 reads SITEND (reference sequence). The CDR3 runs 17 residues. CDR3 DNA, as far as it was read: TGTGCCAGCAGTTGGACTGGGGGGGCGCGAGAACAAAAC. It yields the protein CASSWTGGAREQN. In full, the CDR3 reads CASSWTGGAREQNTLYF.

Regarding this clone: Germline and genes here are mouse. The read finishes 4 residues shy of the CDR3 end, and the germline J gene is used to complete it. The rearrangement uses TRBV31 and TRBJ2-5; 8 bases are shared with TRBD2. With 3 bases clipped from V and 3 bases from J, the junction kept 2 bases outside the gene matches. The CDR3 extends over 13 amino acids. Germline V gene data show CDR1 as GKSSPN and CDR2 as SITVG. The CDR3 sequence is CAWRLGAQDTQYF. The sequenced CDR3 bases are TGTGCCTGGAGACTGGGGGCTCAAGAC.

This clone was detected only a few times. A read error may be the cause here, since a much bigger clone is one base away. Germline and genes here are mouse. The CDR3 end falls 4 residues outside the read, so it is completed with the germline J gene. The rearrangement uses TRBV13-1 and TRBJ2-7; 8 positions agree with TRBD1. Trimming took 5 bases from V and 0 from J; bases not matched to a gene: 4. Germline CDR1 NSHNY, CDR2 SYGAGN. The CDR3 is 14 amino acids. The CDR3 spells CASRGDRSSYEQYF. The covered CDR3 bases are TGTGCCAGCAGAGGGGACAGGAGCTCCTAT.

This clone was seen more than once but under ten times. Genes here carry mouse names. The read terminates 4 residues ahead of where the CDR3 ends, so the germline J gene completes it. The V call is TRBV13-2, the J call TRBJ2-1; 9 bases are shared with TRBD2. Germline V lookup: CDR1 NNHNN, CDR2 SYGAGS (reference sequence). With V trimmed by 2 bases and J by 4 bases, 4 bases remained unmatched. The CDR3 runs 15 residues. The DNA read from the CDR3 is TGTGCCAGCGGTGAATCGGGACTGGGATATGCT. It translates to CASGESGLGYA. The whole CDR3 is CASGESGLGYAEQFF.

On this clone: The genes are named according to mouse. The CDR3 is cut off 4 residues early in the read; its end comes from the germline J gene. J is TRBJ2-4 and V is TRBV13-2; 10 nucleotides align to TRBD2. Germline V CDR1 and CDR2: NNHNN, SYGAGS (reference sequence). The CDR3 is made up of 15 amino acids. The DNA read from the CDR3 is TGTGCCAGCGGTGTCGACTGGGGGGTAGAAAAC. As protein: CASGVDWGVEN. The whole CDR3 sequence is CASGVDWGVENTLYF.

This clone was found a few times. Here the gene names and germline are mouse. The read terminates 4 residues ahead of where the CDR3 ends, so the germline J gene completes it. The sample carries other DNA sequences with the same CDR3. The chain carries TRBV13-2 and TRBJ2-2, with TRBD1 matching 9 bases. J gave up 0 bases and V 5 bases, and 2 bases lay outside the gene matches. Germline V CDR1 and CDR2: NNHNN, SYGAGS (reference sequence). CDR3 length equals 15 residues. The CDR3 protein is CASGRDRANTGQLYF. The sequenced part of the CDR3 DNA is TGTGCCAGCGGGCGGGACAGGGCAAACACCGGG.

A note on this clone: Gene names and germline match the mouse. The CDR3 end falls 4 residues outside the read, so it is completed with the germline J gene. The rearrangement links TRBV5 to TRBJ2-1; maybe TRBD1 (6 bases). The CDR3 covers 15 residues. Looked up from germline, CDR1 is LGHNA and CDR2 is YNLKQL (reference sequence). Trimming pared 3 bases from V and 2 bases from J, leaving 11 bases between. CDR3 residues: CASSQKTGYYAEQFF. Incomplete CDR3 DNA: TGTGCCAGCAGCCAGAAGACAGGCTACTATGCT.

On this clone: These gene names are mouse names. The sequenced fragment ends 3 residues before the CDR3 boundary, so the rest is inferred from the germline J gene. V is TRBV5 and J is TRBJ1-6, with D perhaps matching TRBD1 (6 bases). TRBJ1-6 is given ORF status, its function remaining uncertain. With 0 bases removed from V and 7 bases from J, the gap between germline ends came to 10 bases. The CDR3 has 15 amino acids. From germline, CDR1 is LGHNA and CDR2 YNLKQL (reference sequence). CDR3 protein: CASSQDTGRNSPLYF. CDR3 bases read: TGTGCCAGCAGCCAAGATACAGGGAGAAATTCGCCC.

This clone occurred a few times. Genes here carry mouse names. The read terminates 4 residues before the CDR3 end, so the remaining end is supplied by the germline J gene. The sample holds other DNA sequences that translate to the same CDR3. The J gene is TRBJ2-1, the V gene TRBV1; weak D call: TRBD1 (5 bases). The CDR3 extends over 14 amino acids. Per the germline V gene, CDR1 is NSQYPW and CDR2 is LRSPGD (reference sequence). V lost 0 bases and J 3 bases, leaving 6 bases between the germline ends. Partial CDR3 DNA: TGCACCTGCAGTGCAGACCAGGGCTATGCT. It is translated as CTCSADQGYA. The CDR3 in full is CTCSADQGYAEQFF.

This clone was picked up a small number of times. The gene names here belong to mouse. CDR3 sequence reads: CASSDARGASAEQFF. The part of the CDR3 DNA that was read is TGTGCCAGCAGTGATGCCCGGGGGGCTTCTGCT. V is TRBV13-1 and J is TRBJ2-1; tentative D call: TRBD2 (7 bases). Read coverage stops 4 residues before the CDR3 terminus; the germline J gene supplies the remainder. This CDR3 spans 15 amino acids. The V gene's germline CDR1 is NSHNY and CDR2 SYGAGN. With 0 bases removed from V and 6 bases from J, the gap between germline ends came to 13 bases.

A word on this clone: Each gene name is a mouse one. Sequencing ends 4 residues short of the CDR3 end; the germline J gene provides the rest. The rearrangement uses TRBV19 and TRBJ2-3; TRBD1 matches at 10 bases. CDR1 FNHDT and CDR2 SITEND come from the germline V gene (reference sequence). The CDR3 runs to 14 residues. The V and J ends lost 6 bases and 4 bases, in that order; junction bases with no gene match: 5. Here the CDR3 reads CASIPGQGTETLYF. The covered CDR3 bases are TGTGCCAGCATTCCGGGACAGGGGACAGAA.

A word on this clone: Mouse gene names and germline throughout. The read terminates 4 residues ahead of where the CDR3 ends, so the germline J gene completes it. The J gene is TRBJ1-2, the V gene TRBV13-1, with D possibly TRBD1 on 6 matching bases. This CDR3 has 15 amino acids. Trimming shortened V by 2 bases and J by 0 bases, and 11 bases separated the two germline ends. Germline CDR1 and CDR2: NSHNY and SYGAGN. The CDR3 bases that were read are TGTGCCAGCAGTGACCAACAGGGTGCAAACTCC. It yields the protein CASSDQQGANS. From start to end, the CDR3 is CASSDQQGANSDYTF.

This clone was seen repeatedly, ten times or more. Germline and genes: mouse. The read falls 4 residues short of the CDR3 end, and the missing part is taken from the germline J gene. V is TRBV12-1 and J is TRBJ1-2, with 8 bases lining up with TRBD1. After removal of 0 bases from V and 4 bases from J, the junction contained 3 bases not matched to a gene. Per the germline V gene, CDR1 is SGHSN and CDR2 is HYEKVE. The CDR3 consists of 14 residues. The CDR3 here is CASSLGQGASDYTF. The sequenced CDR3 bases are TGTGCCAGCTCTCTCGGGCAGGGGGCCTCC.

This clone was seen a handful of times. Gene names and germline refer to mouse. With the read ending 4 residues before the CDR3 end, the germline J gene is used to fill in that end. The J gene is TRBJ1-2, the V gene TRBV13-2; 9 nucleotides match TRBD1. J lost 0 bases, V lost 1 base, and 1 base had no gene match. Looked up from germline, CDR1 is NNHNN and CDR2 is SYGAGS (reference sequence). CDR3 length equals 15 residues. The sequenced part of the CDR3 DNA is TGTGCCAGCGGTGATTGGACAGGGGCAAACTCC. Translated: CASGDWTGANS. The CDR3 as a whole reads CASGDWTGANSDYTF.

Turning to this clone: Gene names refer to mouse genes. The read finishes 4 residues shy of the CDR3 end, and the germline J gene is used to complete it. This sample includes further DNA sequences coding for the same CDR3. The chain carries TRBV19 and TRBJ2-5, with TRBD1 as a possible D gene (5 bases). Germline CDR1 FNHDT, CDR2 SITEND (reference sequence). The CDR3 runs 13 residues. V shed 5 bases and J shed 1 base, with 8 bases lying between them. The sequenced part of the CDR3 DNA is TGTGCCAGCAGCAGACAGCACCAAGAC. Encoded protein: CASSRQHQD. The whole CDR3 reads CASSRQHQDTQYF.

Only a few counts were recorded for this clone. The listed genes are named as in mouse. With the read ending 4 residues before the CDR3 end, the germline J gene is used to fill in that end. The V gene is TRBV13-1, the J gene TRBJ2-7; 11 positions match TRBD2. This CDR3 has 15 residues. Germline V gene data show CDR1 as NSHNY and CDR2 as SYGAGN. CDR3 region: CASSDARLGGNEQYF. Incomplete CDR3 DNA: TGTGCCAGCAGTGATGCAAGACTGGGGGGGAAT.

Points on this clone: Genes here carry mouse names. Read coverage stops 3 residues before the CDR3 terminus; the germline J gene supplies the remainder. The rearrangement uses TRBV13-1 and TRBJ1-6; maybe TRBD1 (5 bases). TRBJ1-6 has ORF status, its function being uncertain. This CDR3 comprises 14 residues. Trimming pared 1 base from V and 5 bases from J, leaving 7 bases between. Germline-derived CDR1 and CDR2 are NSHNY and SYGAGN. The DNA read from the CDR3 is TGTGCCAGCAGTGATCTCAGGGATAATTCGCCC. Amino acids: CASSDLRDNSP. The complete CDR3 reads CASSDLRDNSPLYF.

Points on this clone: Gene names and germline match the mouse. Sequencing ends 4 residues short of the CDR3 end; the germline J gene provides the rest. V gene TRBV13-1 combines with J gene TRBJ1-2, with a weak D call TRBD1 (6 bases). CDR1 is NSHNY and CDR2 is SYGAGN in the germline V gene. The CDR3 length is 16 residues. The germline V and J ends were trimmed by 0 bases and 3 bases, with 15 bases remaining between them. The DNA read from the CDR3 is TGTGCCAGCAGTGATGCAGGGCCAGGGGTGGACTCC. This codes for CASSDAGPGVDS. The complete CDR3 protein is CASSDAGPGVDSDYTF.

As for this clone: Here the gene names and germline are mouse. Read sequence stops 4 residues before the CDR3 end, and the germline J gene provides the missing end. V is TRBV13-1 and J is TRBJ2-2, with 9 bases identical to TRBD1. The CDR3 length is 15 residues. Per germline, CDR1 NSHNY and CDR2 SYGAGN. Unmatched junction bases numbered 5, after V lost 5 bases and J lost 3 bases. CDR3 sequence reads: CASRQTGGDTGQLYF. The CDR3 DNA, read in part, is TGTGCCAGCAGACAGACAGGGGGGGACACCGGG.

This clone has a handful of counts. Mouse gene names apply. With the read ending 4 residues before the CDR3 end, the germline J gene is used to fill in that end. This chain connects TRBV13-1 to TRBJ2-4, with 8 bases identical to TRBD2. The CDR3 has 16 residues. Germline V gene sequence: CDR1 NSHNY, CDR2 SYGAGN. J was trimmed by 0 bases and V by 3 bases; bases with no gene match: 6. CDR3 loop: CASSAAGGLSQNTLYF. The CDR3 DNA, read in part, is TGTGCCAGCAGTGCCGCGGGGGGGCTTAGTCAAAAC.

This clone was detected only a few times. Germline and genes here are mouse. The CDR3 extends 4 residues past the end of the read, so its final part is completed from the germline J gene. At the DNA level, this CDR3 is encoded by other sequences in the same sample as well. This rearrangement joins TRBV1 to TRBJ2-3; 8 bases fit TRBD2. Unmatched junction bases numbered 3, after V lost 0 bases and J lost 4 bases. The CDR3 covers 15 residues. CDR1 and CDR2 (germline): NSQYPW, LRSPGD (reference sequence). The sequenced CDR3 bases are TGCACCTGCAGTGCAGATCTGGGGGGCACAGAA. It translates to CTCSADLGGTE. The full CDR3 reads CTCSADLGGTETLYF.